This T cell receptor beta chain was obtained from a study of CD8 T cells in ankylosing spondylitis. Points from the study as a whole: Prior work had noted some motif variants in reactive arthritis blood and synovial fluid. CD8+ cells made up the disease-linked clones, which were relatively rare in peripheral blood. In ankylosing spondylitis patients, matched synovial fluid reportedly showed significant enrichment of disease-linked clones. Seemingly characteristic of ankylosing spondylitis blood was a TCR beta motif consisting of about 8 highly homologous variants.

From the 5' RACE reads, TCRdb called clonotypes with MiXCR, one entry per CDR3 protein. The profile shows 700,000 or so distinct CDR3 sequences, about 20% of them singletons. Trimming pared 7 bases from V and 4 bases from J, leaving 14 bases between. The CDR3 covers 13 residues. On this clonotype itself: Its antigen is not identified.

This chain uses TRBV12-3 or TRBV12-4 with TRBJ2-7; no clear D. Sequencing was performed on blood, either unsorted or a sorted T cell fraction (not recorded which). The sequence was collected from a male donor with ankylosing spondylitis. Here the CDR3 reads CASTASEEYEQYF. The DNA for the CDR3 is TGTGCCAGCACCGCCTCAGAAGAGTACGAGCAGTACTTC.